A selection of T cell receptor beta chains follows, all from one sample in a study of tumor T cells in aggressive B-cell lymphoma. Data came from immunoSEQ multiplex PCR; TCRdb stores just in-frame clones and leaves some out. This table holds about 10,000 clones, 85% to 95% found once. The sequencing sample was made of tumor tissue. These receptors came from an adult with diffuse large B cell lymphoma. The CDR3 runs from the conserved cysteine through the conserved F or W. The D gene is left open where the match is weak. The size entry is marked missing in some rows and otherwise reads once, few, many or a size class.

DNA: TGTGCCAGCAGCGGTGGGCTAGCGGGGCGCTTCTACGAGCAGTACTTC
CDR3: CASSGGLAGRFYEQYF
J: TRBJ2-7
size: -
V: TRBV13
D: TRBD2

DNA: TGTGCTAGTGGTTGGGACACAACCTACGAGCAGTACTTC
CDR3: CASGWDTTYEQYF
J: TRBJ2-7
size: -
V: TRBV12-5
D: -

DNA: TGCGCCAGCCGACAGACAGCACTAGCCAAAAACATTCAGTACTTC
CDR3: CASRQTALAKNIQYF
J: TRBJ2-4
size: once
V: TRBV5-1
D: -

DNA: TGTGCCAGCAGCTTAAGCCACCCCGGGGAGCTGTTTTTT
CDR3: CASSLSHPGELFF
J: TRBJ2-2
size: -
V: TRBV11-3
D: -

DNA: TGTGCCAGCAGCTCTGGAGGGCCCGCGAACACCGGGGAGCTGTTTTTT
CDR3: CASSSGGPANTGELFF
J: TRBJ2-2
size: -
V: TRBV5-6
D: -

DNA: TGTGCCAGCAGCTTACAGGGTGGGGAGCAGTACTTC
CDR3: CASSLQGGEQYF
J: TRBJ2-7
size: few
V: TRBV5-6
D: -

DNA: TGTGCCAGCAGCCTCTCCGGGACAGGGCGGGGCAATGAGCAGTTCTTC
CDR3: CASSLSGTGRGNEQFF
J: TRBJ2-1
size: -
V: TRBV7-9
D: TRBD1

DNA: TGCAGCGCCGACCGAGCGACCGACAATGAGCAGTTCTTC
CDR3: CSADRATDNEQFF
J: TRBJ2-1
size: -
V: TRBV29-1
D: -

DNA: TGTGCCAGCAGCTGGGGACAGGGGCTGAACACTGAAGCTTTCTTT
CDR3: CASSWGQGLNTEAFF
J: TRBJ1-1
size: -
V: TRBV5-5
D: TRBD1

DNA: TGCGCCAGCAGCCCCATCCTCGACAGAGCTAACTATGGCTACACCTTC
CDR3: CASSPILDRANYGYTF
J: TRBJ1-2
size: -
V: TRBV4-1
D: -

DNA: TGTGCCAGCAGCCCGCGGGGACAGGGGGCTTCTGGCGGGGAGCTGTTTTTT
CDR3: CASSPRGQGASGGELFF
J: TRBJ2-2
size: -
V: TRBV7-9
D: TRBD1

DNA: TGTGCCAGCAGTCTAGCGGGCAGCACCGGGGAGCTGTTTTTT
CDR3: CASSLAGSTGELFF
J: TRBJ2-2
size: -
V: TRBV6-6
D: TRBD2

DNA: TGTGCCAGCAGCTCGCCTCAAGGCAGGGCTACCGGGGAGCTGTTTTTT
CDR3: CASSSPQGRATGELFF
J: TRBJ2-2
size: -
V: TRBV5-4
D: -

DNA: TGCGCCAGCAGCCAATTCTCGACTAGCGGGGGGGCAGATACGCAGTATTTT
CDR3: CASSQFSTSGGADTQYF
J: TRBJ2-3
size: once
V: TRBV4-1
D: TRBD2

DNA: TGTGCCAGCAGCTTGGGACTAGCGGTAACCTACGAGCAGTACTTC
CDR3: CASSLGLAVTYEQYF
J: TRBJ2-7
size: -
V: TRBV5-4
D: TRBD2

DNA: TGTGCCAGCAGTTTAAGTAGGGGCGAGCAGTACTTC
CDR3: CASSLSRGEQYF
J: TRBJ2-7
size: -
V: TRBV27
D: -

DNA: TGTGCCAGCTCACCCACTTCTGCGGGTGCCACCTACGAGCAGTACTTC
CDR3: CASSPTSAGATYEQYF
J: TRBJ2-7
size: -
V: TRBV18
D: -

DNA: TGCGCCAGCAGTGAGTCTACTGAAGATGAAAAACTGTTTTTT
CDR3: CASSESTEDEKLFF
J: TRBJ1-4
size: -
V: TRBV10-1
D: -

DNA: TGTGCCAGCAGTGGACAGGTATCCTATGGCTACACCTTC
CDR3: CASSGQVSYGYTF
J: TRBJ1-2
size: -
V: TRBV2
D: -

DNA: TGTGCCAGCAGTTACTCGACGGGGACAGCTAATGAAAAACTGTTTTTT
CDR3: CASSYSTGTANEKLFF
J: TRBJ1-4
size: -
V: TRBV6-5
D: TRBD1

DNA: TGCGCCAGCAGCTTGCACAGGCAAGGGGCAGATACGCAGTATTTT
CDR3: CASSLHRQGADTQYF
J: TRBJ2-3
size: -
V: TRBV5-1
D: -

DNA: TGTGCCAGCAGTCCCGCCTTAGCGGGGGGGGTCGGGGAGCTGTTTTTT
CDR3: CASSPALAGGVGELFF
J: TRBJ2-2
size: -
V: TRBV2
D: TRBD2

DNA: TGTGCCAGCAGCGTAGAGGGATCGGACAGGGGCGGTGGCTACACCTTC
CDR3: CASSVEGSDRGGGYTF
J: TRBJ1-2
size: -
V: TRBV9
D: TRBD1

DNA: TGTGCCAGCTCACCAAGAACAGACTATGGCTACACCTTC
CDR3: CASSPRTDYGYTF
J: TRBJ1-2
size: -
V: TRBV18
D: -

DNA: TGTGCCAGTAGCCGGGACAGGGGGCTATTGTTAGTCGACTATGGCTACACCTTC
CDR3: CASSRDRGLLLVDYGYTF
J: TRBJ1-2
size: -
V: TRBV19
D: TRBD1

DNA: TGCGCCAGCAGCTTGGGACGAGGGAAGGGCGATGAGCAGTTCTTC
CDR3: CASSLGRGKGDEQFF
J: TRBJ2-1
size: -
V: TRBV5-1
D: -

DNA: TGTGCCAGCACCGAAAGCGGGACGACCAGCTCCTACGAGCAGTACTTC
CDR3: CASTESGTTSSYEQYF
J: TRBJ2-7
size: -
V: TRBV2
D: TRBD2

DNA: TGTGCCAGCAGCTTAGCCAGAAACTATGGCTACACCTTC
CDR3: CASSLARNYGYTF
J: TRBJ1-2
size: -
V: TRBV7-9
D: -

DNA: TGTGCCAGCAGTTACTCTTCTAACCTGTACTTC
CDR3: CASSYSSNLYF
J: TRBJ2-7
size: -
V: TRBV6-6
D: -

DNA: TGCAGCGTAGGACAGGGAAGCAATCAGCCCCAGCATTTT
CDR3: CSVGQGSNQPQHF
J: TRBJ1-5
size: -
V: TRBV29-1
D: TRBD1

DNA: TGTGCCAGCAGTGAATTCTCGGTACAGGCCTCTAACTATGGCTACACCTTC
CDR3: CASSEFSVQASNYGYTF
J: TRBJ1-2
size: -
V: TRBV2
D: -

DNA: TGTGCCAGCAGCCCTCAGGGAGGAGGCACTGAAGCTTTCTTT
CDR3: CASSPQGGGTEAFF
J: TRBJ1-1
size: -
V: TRBV7-9
D: -

DNA: TGTGCCAGCAGAGGGGCCCTGGGCGGAAGCTCCTACGAGCAGTACTTC
CDR3: CASRGALGGSSYEQYF
J: TRBJ2-7
size: -
V: TRBV7-9
D: -

DNA: TGCGCCAGCACTGACAGGGGTGGGAGCTATGGCTACACCTTC
CDR3: CASTDRGGSYGYTF
J: TRBJ1-2
size: -
V: TRBV5-1
D: TRBD1

DNA: TGTGCCAGCAGCCGGGAGTTGCACTATGGCTACACCTTC
CDR3: CASSRELHYGYTF
J: TRBJ1-2
size: -
V: TRBV6-5
D: -

DNA: TGCGCCAGCAGCCAAGACCGACTAGCGGGGCCCTACAATGAGCAGTTCTTC
CDR3: CASSQDRLAGPYNEQFF
J: TRBJ2-1
size: -
V: TRBV4-1
D: TRBD2

DNA: TGCGCCAGCAGCCAAGTGGACTTCTATGGCTACACCTTC
CDR3: CASSQVDFYGYTF
J: TRBJ1-2
size: -
V: TRBV4-1
D: -

DNA: TGTGCCAGCAGCTTAGAGCCAGTCAATAATTCGCCCCTCCACTTT
CDR3: CASSLEPVNNSPLHF
J: TRBJ1-6
size: -
V: TRBV11-2
D: -

DNA: TGCAGCGTGGGAACAGGGGCTAGCACAGATACGCAGTATTTT
CDR3: CSVGTGASTDTQYF
J: TRBJ2-3
size: -
V: TRBV29-1
D: TRBD1

DNA: TGTGCCAGCAGCTTAGCGCTTGGGGCGACTGAAGCTTTCTTT
CDR3: CASSLALGATEAFF
J: TRBJ1-1
size: once
V: TRBV7-9
D: -

DNA: TGTGCCAGCAGCGTAGGAGGGAGCGGGGGATACGATGAGCAGTTCTTC
CDR3: CASSVGGSGGYDEQFF
J: TRBJ2-1
size: -
V: TRBV9
D: TRBD2

DNA: TGTGCCAGCAGCGTAGGGGCTACCTCTGGAAACACCATATATTTT
CDR3: CASSVGATSGNTIYF
J: TRBJ1-3
size: -
V: TRBV9
D: -